This passage covers 31 T cell receptor beta chains from one sample sequenced in a study of T cell repertoires in cytomegalovirus infection (dated by TCRdb to the late 2010s). No antigen is known for these receptors. Reading the label with the study, this specimen's treatment or condition is: in vitro stimulation with specific CMV peptide epitopes to enrich CMV-specific T cells. Sequencing took place on an Illumina HiSeq 1500. TCRdb passed the public sequencing reads through fastp at Q25 and MiXCR, retaining productive beta sequences. CDR3 protein duplicates are merged, each entry listing the most common genes and DNA. Here the sample has roughly 920,000 distinct CDR3 sequences; approximately 31% occur a single time. The ten largest account for 11% to 15% of the sample. Sequenced material: cultured CD8+ T cells from PBMCs, taken from culture after CMV antigen stimulation. The receptors stem from a human donor in good health (CMV status not recorded). Some clones in this sample may be carry-over from other donors' samples.

This clonotype turned up a few times. The chain links TRBV6-1 to TRBJ2-5; D call uncertain. This CDR3 region has 15 residues. Germline CDR1 and CDR2: MNHNS and SASEGT. V was cut by 6 bases and J by 1 base, with 15 bases left in between. This CDR3 is CASSGSRYIQETQYF. In DNA, the CDR3 is TGTGCCAGCAGCGGTTCTAGGTATATCCAAGAGACCCAGTACTTC.

Only a few counts were recorded for this clonotype. V gene TRBV7-2 combines with J gene TRBJ2-1, with D perhaps matching TRBD2 (6 bases). This CDR3 has 16 residues. V lost 5 bases, J lost 4 bases, and 18 bases lay in between. The germline V gene has CDR1 SGHTA and CDR2 FQGNSA. CDR3 nucleotide sequence: TGTGCCAGCAGCCTACAGCGGGTAGCGCCTTACAATGAGCAGTTCTTC. This encodes CASSLQRVAPYNEQFF.

The J gene is TRBJ2-1, the V gene TRBV9; TRBD2 matches 12 bases. Germline trimming cut 0 bases from V and 8 bases from J; bases unmatched to any gene: 3. In germline, CDR1 is SGDLS, CDR2 YYNGEE. The length of the CDR3 is 15 residues. CDR3 nucleotide sequence: TGTGCCAGCAGCGTAGGGACTAGCGGGGTAGATGAGCAGTTCTTC. It codes for CASSVGTSGVDEQFF.

This clonotype has more than one count but fewer than ten. The chain combines TRBV27 with TRBJ1-2; 7 nucleotides align to TRBD1. V trimming: 2 bases; J trimming: 6 bases; junction bases outside the gene matches: 6. CDR1 is MNHEY and CDR2 is SMNVEV in the germline V gene (reference sequence). This CDR3 is built from 14 residues. The CDR3 loop is CASSLLQGSHGYTF. The CDR3 DNA sequence: TGTGCCAGCAGTTTACTACAGGGGAGCCATGGCTACACCTTC.

In its sample, this clonotype was seen once. The V gene is TRBV7-4, the J gene TRBJ2-1; D may match TRBD1 or TRBD2 (6 bases each). This CDR3 contains 15 residues. Germline assignment: CDR1 SGHVT and CDR2 SQSDAQ. The V end was cut by 4 bases, the J end by 8 bases, with 18 bases between. The CDR3 region is CASSSPGGRLDEQFF. For the CDR3, the DNA is TGTGCCAGCAGCTCTCCCGGGGGCAGGTTGGATGAGCAGTTCTTC.

In its sample, this clonotype was seen a few times. The V call is TRBV7-9, the J call TRBJ2-5; D remains unclear. V was cut by 5 bases and J by 2 bases, with 12 bases left in between. Germline CDR1 SEHNR, CDR2 FQNEAQ (reference sequence). The CDR3 contains 14 residues. The CDR3: CASSPEGEQETQYF. The CDR3 DNA is TGTGCCAGCAGCCCTGAAGGTGAACAAGAGACCCAGTACTTC.

This clonotype was observed at least ten times. The chain has TRBV7-9 and TRBJ2-1; 8 bases agree with TRBD1. V was clipped by 5 bases and J by 6 bases; unmatched bases: 21. Germline V lookup: CDR1 SEHNR, CDR2 FQNEAQ (reference sequence). The CDR3 has 19 amino acids. The CDR3 here is CASSGKIFTGQGITNEQFF. CDR3 bases: TGTGCCAGCAGCGGAAAAATATTTACAGGACAGGGTATAACCAATGAGCAGTTCTTC.

J is TRBJ2-1 and V is TRBV2; 8 bases are a match to TRBD1. V trimming: 6 bases; J trimming: 7 bases; junction bases outside the gene matches: 11. CDR1 and CDR2 from the germline V gene are SNHLY and FYNNEI. There are 15 residues in the CDR3. This CDR3 is CASRVDRDFGNEQFF. CDR3 sequence (DNA): TGTGCCAGCAGGGTGGACAGGGACTTCGGAAATGAGCAGTTCTTC.

This clonotype was observed a handful of times. CDR3 DNA sequence: TGTGCCACCAGCCTCCGGGGGCCCGCCATCTACGAGCAGTACTTC. It encodes CATSLRGPAIYEQYF. V is TRBV15 and J is TRBJ2-7; D possibly uses TRBD1 or TRBD2 (6 bases each). Trimming removed 5 bases from V and 3 bases from J, with 17 bases in between. The CDR3 length is 15 residues. Germline CDR1 is LNHNV and CDR2 is YYDKDF (reference sequence).

This clonotype was seen more than once but under ten times. This sequence joins TRBV6-5 and TRBJ1-1; D might be TRBD1 (5 bases). The germline CDR1 and CDR2 sequences are MNHEY and SVGAGI. The CDR3 is made up of 13 amino acids. With 6 bases removed from V and 4 bases from J, the gap between germline ends came to 12 bases. The CDR3 DNA reads as TGTGCCAGCAGACAGGAGGAGGGCACTGAAGCTTTCTTT. This gives the protein CASRQEEGTEAFF.

This clonotype was counted a few times. This rearrangement joins TRBV4-3 to TRBJ1-2; 9 nucleotides line up with TRBD1. V lost 0 bases and J lost 6; bases outside the gene matches: 5. The V gene's germline CDR1 is LGHNA and CDR2 YSLEER. CDR3 length: 15 amino acids. This CDR3 is CASSQDDDRGDGYTF. The CDR3 bases are TGCGCCAGCAGCCAAGACGACGACAGGGGGGATGGCTACACCTTC.

The chain employs TRBV4-1 and TRBJ1-2, with D possibly being TRBD1 (5 bases). Germline V gives CDR1 MGHRA, CDR2 YSYEKL. The CDR3 is 15 amino acids. The V end lost 3 bases, the J end lost 4 bases, and 15 bases lay between the germline ends. The CDR3 DNA reads as TGCGCCAGCAGCCATAATTCCGAGACAGCCTATGGCTACACCTTC. Translating it yields CASSHNSETAYGYTF.

V and J are TRBV25-1 and TRBJ2-2, with D perhaps given as TRBD1 or TRBD2 (5 bases each). The CDR3 is 16 residues long. The V gene lost 4 bases and the J gene lost 4 bases, with 16 bases spanning the gap. Germline V gives CDR1 MGHDK, CDR2 SYGVNS. CDR3 amino acids: CASSAILRGTTGELFF. The CDR3 nucleotides are TGTGCCAGCAGTGCCATCTTGCGTGGGACCACCGGGGAGCTGTTTTTT.

Only a few counts were recorded for this clonotype. The rearrangement uses TRBV4-3 and TRBJ2-5; D is ambiguous. V lost 0 bases, J lost 1 base, and 6 bases lay in between. This CDR3 has 14 amino acids. Per the germline V gene, CDR1 is LGHNA and CDR2 is YSLEER. This CDR3 is CASSQDKTQETQYF. CDR3 sequence (DNA): TGCGCCAGCAGCCAAGATAAGACCCAAGAGACCCAGTACTTC.

V and J are TRBV27 and TRBJ2-2; 7 nucleotides agree with TRBD1. The V gene's germline CDR1 is MNHEY and CDR2 SMNVEV (reference sequence). The CDR3 sequence is 15 residues long. The ends lost 0 bases at V and 7 bases at J; junction bases unmatched: 5. CDR3 sequence reads: CASSLSGTVGGELFF. For the CDR3, the DNA is TGTGCCAGCAGTTTATCGGGGACAGTTGGCGGGGAGCTGTTTTTT.

In its sample, this clonotype was seen many times. The chain joins TRBV7-6 to TRBJ1-5; no definite D call. The CDR3 contains 13 residues. The germline V gene encodes CDR1 SGHVS and CDR2 FNYEAQ. V was shortened by 5 bases and J by 4 bases, with 9 bases between the two germline ends. The CDR3 DNA reads as TGTGCCAGCAGCCGGGCGGCGAATCAGCCCCAGCATTTT. Protein sequence: CASSRAANQPQHF.

This clonotype appeared a single time. The chain joins TRBV2 to TRBJ2-3; 9 nucleotides agree with TRBD2. Germline CDR1 reads SNHLY; CDR2 reads FYNNEI. The CDR3 extends over 14 amino acids. The CDR3 region is CVTLAGPKWDTQYF. The DNA for the CDR3 is TGTGTAACCCTAGCGGGACCAAAGTGGGATACGCAGTATTTT.

This clonotype was seen only a few times. This chain connects TRBV7-3 to TRBJ2-1, with 8 positions matching TRBD2. Looked up from germline, CDR1 is SGHTA and CDR2 is FQGTGA. The CDR3 has 16 residues. V was clipped by 5 bases and J by 7 bases; unmatched bases: 13. The CDR3 sequence is CASSPREGGPSNEQFF. CDR3 nucleotides: TGTGCCAGCAGCCCCCGGGAGGGGGGGCCTAGTAATGAGCAGTTCTTC.

This clonotype was seen a few times. V usage is TRBV12-3 or TRBV12-4 and J usage is TRBJ1-2; D is possibly TRBD1 (6 bases). CDR3 length: 13 residues. Trimming took off 11 bases at V and 6 bases at J, with 19 bases between the two ends. CDR3 region: CAARPGESDGYTF. CDR3 DNA sequence: TGTGCCGCCCGACCAGGGGAGTCGGATGGCTACACCTTC.

This clonotype has just a few counts. The CDR3 DNA is TGTGCCAGCAGTTTGGGGACAGGGTCGACCAGCTCCTATAATTCACCCCTCCACTTT. Translated, it gives CASSLGTGSTSSYNSPLHF. V and J are TRBV27 and TRBJ1-6; 9 bases are a match to TRBD1. Trimming cost V 3 bases and J 0 bases; bases outside gene matches: 9. Germline lookup yields CDR1 MNHEY and CDR2 SMNVEV (reference sequence). The CDR3 is made up of 19 amino acids.

The chain employs TRBV6-6 and TRBJ2-3, with a possible D match to TRBD1 (6 bases). This CDR3 has 14 residues. The V and J ends lost 7 bases and 6 bases respectively, with 17 bases between them. Germline V gives CDR1 MNHNY, CDR2 SVGAGI (reference sequence). The CDR3 nucleotides read TGTGCCAGCACCCTCTACAGGGCAGGGGATACGCAGTATTTT. This translates into CASTLYRAGDTQYF.

This chain links TRBV6-2 or TRBV6-3 with TRBJ1-2; D gene uncertain. V lost 0 bases to trimming and J lost 5 bases, with 7 bases between them. Germline loops: CDR1 MNHEY, CDR2 SVGEGT. This CDR3 has 13 residues. The CDR3 reads CASSYSDTYGYTF. The CDR3 coding sequence is TGTGCCAGCAGTTACTCAGACACATATGGCTACACCTTC.

This chain connects TRBV27 to TRBJ2-2; 7 nucleotides match TRBD1. The CDR3 is 13 amino acids. Germline CDR1 and CDR2: MNHEY and SMNVEV (reference sequence). The trim removed 6 bases at V and 8 bases at J, leaving 6 bases unmatched. CDR3 region: CASSTHRGGELFF. The CDR3 region has the DNA TGTGCCAGCAGCACTCACAGGGGAGGGGAGCTGTTTTTT.

This clonotype was seen a few times. The chain links TRBV19 to TRBJ1-5; D perhaps matches TRBD1 (5 bases). V was shortened by 5 bases and J by 0 bases, with 20 bases between the two germline ends. The V gene's germline CDR1 is LNHDA and CDR2 SQIVND (reference sequence). The CDR3 runs to 18 residues. CDR3 sequence: CASSLYGDPKYSNQPQHF. The CDR3 DNA sequence: TGTGCCAGTAGTCTCTACGGGGACCCGAAATATAGCAATCAGCCCCAGCATTTT.

The table lists this clonotype with a few counts. This CDR3 reads CASSSRGILLAGPSSYNEQFF. The CDR3 DNA reads TGTGCCAGCAGCAGCCGGGGGATCTTACTAGCGGGGCCTAGCTCCTACAATGAGCAGTTCTTC. The genes are TRBV7-2 and TRBJ2-1, with 10 bases that match TRBD2. With 5 bases clipped from V and 0 bases from J, the junction kept 19 bases outside the gene matches. Germline V gene lookup returns CDR1 SGHTA and CDR2 FQGNSA. This CDR3 has 21 residues.

This clonotype was detected a few times. The chain has TRBV28 and TRBJ2-1; either TRBD1 or TRBD2 may fit D (5 bases each). The CDR3 is 14 residues long. The germline V gene has CDR1 MDHEN and CDR2 SYDVKM. Trimming took off 5 bases at V and 8 bases at J, with 16 bases between the two ends. The CDR3 DNA sequence: TGTGCCAGCAGTCTGGCCGGGGACGACGATGAGCAGTTCTTC. Its protein is CASSLAGDDDEQFF.

Notes on this clonotype: A junction end diverges from the germline sequence, so it may reflect a read error. V usage is TRBV27 and J usage is TRBJ2-6; 9 bases are a match to TRBD1. Germline V CDR1 and CDR2: MNHEY, SMNVEV (reference sequence). The CDR3 sequence is 17 residues long. The CDR3 nucleotides read TGTCCCAGCAGTGGGGACAGGGAAAGCTCTGGGGCCAACGTCCTGACTTTC. It codes for CPSSGDRESSGANVLTF.

This clonotype has ten or more counts. This chain uses TRBV12-3 or TRBV12-4 with TRBJ1-3, with a weak D call TRBD1 (6 bases). Between the trimmed V and J ends, which lost 7 bases and 0 bases, there was a span of 19 bases. The CDR3 is 17 amino acids. The CDR3 reads CASISSGGPRSGNTIYF. The CDR3 nucleotides read TGTGCCAGCATCTCTAGCGGGGGGCCCCGCTCTGGAAACACCATATATTTT.

As for this clonotype: A much larger clone differs from this one at a single base, so this may be a read error. The V gene is TRBV7-6, the J gene TRBJ1-4; tentative D call: TRBD1 (5 bases). Germline CDR1 SGHVS, CDR2 FNYEAQ. The CDR3 length is 15 residues. The CDR3 protein is CASSRDGSTNKKLFF. CDR3 coding DNA: TGTGCCAGCAGCCGGGACGGTTCAACTAATAAAAAACTGTTTTTT.

This clonotype has only a few counts. The CDR3, as DNA: TGTGCCAGCAGTTACTCGGGGGACAGGACTAGCAATCAGCCCCAGCATTTT. Translation gives CASSYSGDRTSNQPQHF. The chain employs TRBV6-5 and TRBJ1-5; 8 nucleotides agree with TRBD1. The CDR3 sequence is 17 residues long. Germline assignment: CDR1 MNHEY and CDR2 SVGAGI. Trimming at V came to 0 bases and at J to 0 bases, leaving 4 bases not matched to a gene.

About this clonotype itself: The junction does not match germline at one end; this may be a read error. The chain employs TRBV11-2 and TRBJ2-3; no reliable D call. This CDR3 is 12 amino acids long. Looked up from germline, CDR1 is SGHAT and CDR2 is FQNNGV. CDR3 loop: CASSFRREDLGF. CDR3 sequence (DNA): TGTGCCAGCAGCTTCCGTCGCGAAGACCTAGGTTTT. Looking up the rest from reference TRBV11-2 and TRBJ2-3 gives the full variable domain: EAGVAQSPRYKIIEKRQSVAFWCNPISGHATLYWYQQILGQGPKLLIQFQNNGVVDDSQLPKDRFSAERLKGVDSTLKIQPAKLEDSAVYLCASSFRREDLGFGPGTRLTVL.